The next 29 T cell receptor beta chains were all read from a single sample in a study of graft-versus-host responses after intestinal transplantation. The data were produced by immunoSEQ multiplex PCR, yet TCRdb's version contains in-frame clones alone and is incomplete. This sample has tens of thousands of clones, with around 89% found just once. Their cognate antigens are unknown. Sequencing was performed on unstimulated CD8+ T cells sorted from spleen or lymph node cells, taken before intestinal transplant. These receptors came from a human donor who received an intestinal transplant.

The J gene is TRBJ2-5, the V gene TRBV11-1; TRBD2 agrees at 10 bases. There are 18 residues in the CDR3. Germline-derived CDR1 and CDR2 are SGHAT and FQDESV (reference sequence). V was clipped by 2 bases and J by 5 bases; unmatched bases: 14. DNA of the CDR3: TGTGCCAGCAGCTTACATGGACTAGCGGTATGGATGGCGGAGACCCAGTACTTC. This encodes CASSLHGLAVWMAETQYF.

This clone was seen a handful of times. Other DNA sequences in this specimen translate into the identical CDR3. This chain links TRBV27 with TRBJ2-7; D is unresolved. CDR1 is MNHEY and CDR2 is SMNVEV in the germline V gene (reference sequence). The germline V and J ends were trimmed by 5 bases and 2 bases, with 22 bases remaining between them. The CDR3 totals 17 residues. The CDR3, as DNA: TGTGCCAGCAGTCTAGGCCCTCCCCGCCACAACACCTACGAGCAGTACTTC. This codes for CASSLGPPRHNTYEQYF.

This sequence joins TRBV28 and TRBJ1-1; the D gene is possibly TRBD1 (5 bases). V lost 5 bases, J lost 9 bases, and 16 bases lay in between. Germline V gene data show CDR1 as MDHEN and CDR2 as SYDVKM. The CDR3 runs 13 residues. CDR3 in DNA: TGTGCCAGCAGTCATCAGGGAACCCTGAAAGCTTTCTTT. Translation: CASSHQGTLKAFF. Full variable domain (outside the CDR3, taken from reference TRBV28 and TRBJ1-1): DVKVTQSSRYLVKRTGEKVFLECVQDMDHENMFWYRQDPGLGLRLIYFSYDVKMKEKGDIPEGYSVSREKKERFSLILESASTNQTSMYLCASSHQGTLKAFFGQGTRLTVV.

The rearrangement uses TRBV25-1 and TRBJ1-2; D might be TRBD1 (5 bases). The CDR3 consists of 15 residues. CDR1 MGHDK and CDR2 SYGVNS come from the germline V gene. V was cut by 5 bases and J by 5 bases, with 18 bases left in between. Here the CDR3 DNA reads TGTGCCAGCAGTTTCCAGGGATCGGGACTTTATGGCTACACCTTC. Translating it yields CASSFQGSGLYGYTF.

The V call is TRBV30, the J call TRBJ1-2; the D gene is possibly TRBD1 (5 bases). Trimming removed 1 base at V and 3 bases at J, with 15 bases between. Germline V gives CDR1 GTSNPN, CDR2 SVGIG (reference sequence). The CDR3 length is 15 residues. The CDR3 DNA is TGTGCCTGGAGTGCCCTCGGGGGATCGGACTATGGCTACACCTTC. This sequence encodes CAWSALGGSDYGYTF.

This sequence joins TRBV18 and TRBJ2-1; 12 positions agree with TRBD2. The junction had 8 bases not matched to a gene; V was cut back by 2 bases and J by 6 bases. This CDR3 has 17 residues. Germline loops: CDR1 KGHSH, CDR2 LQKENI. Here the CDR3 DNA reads TGTGCCAGCTCACCATGGGCTAGCGGGGGGGCAGGCAATGAGCAGTTCTTC. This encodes CASSPWASGGAGNEQFF.

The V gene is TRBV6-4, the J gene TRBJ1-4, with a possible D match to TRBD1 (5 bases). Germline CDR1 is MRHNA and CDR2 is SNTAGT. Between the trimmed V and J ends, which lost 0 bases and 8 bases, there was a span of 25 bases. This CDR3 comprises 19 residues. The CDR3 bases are TGTGCCAGCAGTGACTCCCTCGGGCGCAGAGTAGGGAGGGGAGAAAAACTGTTTTTT. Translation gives CASSDSLGRRVGRGEKLFF.

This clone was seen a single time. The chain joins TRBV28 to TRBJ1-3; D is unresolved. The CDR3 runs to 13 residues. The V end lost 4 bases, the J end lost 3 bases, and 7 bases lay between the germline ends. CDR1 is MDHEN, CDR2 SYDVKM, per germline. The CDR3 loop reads CASSSGIGNTIYF. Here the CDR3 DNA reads TGTGCCAGCAGTTCAGGAATTGGAAACACCATATATTTT.

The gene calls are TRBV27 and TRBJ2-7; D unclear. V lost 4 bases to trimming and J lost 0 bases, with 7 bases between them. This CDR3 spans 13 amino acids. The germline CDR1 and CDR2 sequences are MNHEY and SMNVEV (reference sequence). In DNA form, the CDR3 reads TGTGCCAGCAGTTACGCGGTCTCCTACGAGCAGTACTTC. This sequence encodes CASSYAVSYEQYF.

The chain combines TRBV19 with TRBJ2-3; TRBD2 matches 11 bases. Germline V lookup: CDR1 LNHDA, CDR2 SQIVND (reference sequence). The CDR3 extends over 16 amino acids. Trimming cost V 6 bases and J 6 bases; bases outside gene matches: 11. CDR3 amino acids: CASSRTSGLPWDTQYF. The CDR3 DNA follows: TGTGCCAGTAGCCGGACTAGCGGGCTTCCCTGGGATACGCAGTATTTT.

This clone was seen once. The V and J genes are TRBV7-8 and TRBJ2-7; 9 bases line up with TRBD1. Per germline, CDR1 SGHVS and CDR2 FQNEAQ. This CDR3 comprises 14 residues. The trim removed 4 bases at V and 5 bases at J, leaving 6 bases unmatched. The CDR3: CASSYRDRAHEQYF. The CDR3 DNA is TGTGCCAGCAGCTACCGGGACAGGGCCCACGAGCAGTACTTC.

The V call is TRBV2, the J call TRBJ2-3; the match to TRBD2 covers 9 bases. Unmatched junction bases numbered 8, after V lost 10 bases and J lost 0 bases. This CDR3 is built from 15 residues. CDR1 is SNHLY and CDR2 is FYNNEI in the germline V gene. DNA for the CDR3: TGTGCCACTCTAGCGGGGCGATCTAGCACAGATACGCAGTATTTT. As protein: CATLAGRSSTDTQYF.

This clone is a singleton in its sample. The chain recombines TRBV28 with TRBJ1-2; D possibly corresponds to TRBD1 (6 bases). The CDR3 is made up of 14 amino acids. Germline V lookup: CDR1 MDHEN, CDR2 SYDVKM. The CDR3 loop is CATAPGAPFYGYTF. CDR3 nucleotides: TGTGCTACCGCCCCAGGGGCCCCCTTTTATGGCTACACCTTC.

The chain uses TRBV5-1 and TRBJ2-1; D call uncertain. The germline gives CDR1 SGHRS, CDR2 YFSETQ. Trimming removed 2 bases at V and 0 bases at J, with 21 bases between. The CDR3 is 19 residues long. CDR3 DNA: TGCGCCAGCAGCTTTGGCCTTACTAAGAACCCCAGCTCCTACAATGAGCAGTTCTTC. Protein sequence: CASSFGLTKNPSSYNEQFF.

DNA of the CDR3: TGTGCCATCAGCCGATGGACAGGGGGCAACGAGCAGTACTTC. This gives the protein CAISRWTGGNEQYF. This chain joins TRBV10-3 and TRBJ2-7; 11 bases map to TRBD1. In germline, CDR1 is ENHRY, CDR2 SYGVKD. V lost 6 bases to trimming and J lost 5 bases; unmatched junction nucleotides: 6. CDR3 length equals 14 residues.

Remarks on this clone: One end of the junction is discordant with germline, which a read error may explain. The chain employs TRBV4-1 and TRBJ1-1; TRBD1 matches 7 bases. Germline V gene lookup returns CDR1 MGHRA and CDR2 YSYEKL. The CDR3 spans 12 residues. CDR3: CASSQVNRGRLF. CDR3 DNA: TGCGCCAGCAGCCAAGTAAACAGGGGACGGCTCTTT.

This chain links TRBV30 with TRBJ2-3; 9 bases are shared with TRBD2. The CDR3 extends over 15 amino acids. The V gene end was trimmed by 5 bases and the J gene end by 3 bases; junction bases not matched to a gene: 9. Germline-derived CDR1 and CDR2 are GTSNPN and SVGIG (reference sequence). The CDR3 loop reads CAWDFPSGGTDTQYF. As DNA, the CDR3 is TGTGCCTGGGACTTTCCGAGCGGGGGGACAGATACGCAGTATTTT.

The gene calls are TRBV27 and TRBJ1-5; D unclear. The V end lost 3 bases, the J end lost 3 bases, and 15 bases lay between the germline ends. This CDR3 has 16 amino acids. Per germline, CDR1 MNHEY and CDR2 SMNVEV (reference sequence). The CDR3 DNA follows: TGTGCCAGCAGTTTGCTAGACCCCAGATACAATCAGCCCCAGCATTTT. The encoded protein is CASSLLDPRYNQPQHF.

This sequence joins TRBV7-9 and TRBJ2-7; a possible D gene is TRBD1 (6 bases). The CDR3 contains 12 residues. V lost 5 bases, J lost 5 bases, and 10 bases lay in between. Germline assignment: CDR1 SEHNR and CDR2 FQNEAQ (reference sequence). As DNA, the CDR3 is TGTGCCAGCAGCCGCAGGGGACACGAGCAGTACTTC. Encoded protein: CASSRRGHEQYF.

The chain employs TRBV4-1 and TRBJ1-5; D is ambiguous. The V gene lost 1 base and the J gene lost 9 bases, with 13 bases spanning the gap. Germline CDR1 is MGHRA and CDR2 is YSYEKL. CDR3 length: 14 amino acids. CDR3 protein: CASSQGWGAWPQHF. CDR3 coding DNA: TGCGCCAGCAGCCAAGGTTGGGGAGCTTGGCCCCAGCATTTT.

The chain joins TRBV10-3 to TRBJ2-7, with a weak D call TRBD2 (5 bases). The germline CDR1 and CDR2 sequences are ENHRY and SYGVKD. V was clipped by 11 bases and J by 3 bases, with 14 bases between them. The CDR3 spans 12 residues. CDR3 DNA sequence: TGTGCCGCAGGACTGGCAAACTACGAGCAGTACTTC. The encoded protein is CAAGLANYEQYF.

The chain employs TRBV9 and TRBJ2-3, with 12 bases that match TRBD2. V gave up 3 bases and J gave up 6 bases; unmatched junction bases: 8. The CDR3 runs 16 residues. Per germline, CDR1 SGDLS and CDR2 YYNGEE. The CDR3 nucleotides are TGTGCCAGCAGCGAGCCCCTAGCGGGAGGGCTGGATACGCAGTATTTT. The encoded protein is CASSEPLAGGLDTQYF.

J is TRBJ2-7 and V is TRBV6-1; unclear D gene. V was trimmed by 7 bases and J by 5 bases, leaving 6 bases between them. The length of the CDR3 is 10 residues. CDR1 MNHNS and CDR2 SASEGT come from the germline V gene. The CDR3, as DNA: TGTGCCAGCAATGTAGACGAGCAGTACTTC. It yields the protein CASNVDEQYF.

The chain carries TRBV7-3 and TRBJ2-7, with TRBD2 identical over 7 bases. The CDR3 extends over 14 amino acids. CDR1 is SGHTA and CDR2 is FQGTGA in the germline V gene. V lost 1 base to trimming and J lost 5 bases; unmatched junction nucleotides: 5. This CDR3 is CASSLKGGTNEQYF. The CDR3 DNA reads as TGTGCCAGCAGCTTAAAGGGAGGGACCAACGAGCAGTACTTC.

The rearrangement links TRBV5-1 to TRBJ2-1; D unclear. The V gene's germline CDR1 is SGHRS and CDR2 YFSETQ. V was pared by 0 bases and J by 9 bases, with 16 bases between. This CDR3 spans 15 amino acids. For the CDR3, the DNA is TGCGCCAGCAGCTTGGCTGCAGCCCCCGGCGGTGAGCAGTTCTTC. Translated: CASSLAAAPGGEQFF.

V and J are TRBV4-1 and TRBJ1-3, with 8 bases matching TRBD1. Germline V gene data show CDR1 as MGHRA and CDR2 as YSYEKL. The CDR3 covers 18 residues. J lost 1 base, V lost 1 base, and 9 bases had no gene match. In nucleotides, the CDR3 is TGCGCCAGCAGCCAAGTGGGCGGCAGGGGGCTGTCTGGAAACACCATATATTTT. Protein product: CASSQVGGRGLSGNTIYF.

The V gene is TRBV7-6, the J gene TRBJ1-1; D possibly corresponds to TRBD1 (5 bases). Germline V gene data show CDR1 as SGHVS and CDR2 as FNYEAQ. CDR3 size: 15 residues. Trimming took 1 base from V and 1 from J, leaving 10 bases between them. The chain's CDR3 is CASSLETGANTEAFF. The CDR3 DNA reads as TGTGCCAGCAGCTTAGAAACAGGAGCGAACACTGAAGCTTTCTTT.

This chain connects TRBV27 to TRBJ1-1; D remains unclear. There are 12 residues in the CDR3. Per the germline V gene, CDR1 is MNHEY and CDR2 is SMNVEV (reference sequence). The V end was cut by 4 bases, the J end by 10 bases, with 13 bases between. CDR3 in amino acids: CASSSSGRAAFF. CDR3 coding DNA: TGTGCCAGCAGTTCCTCGGGGAGGGCAGCTTTCTTT.

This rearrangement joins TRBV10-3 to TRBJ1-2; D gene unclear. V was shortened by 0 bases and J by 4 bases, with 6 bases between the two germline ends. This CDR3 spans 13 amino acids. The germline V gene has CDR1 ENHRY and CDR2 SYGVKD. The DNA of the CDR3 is TGTGCCATCAGTGAGTCGCCTAGCTATGGCTACACCTTC. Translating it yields CAISESPSYGYTF.